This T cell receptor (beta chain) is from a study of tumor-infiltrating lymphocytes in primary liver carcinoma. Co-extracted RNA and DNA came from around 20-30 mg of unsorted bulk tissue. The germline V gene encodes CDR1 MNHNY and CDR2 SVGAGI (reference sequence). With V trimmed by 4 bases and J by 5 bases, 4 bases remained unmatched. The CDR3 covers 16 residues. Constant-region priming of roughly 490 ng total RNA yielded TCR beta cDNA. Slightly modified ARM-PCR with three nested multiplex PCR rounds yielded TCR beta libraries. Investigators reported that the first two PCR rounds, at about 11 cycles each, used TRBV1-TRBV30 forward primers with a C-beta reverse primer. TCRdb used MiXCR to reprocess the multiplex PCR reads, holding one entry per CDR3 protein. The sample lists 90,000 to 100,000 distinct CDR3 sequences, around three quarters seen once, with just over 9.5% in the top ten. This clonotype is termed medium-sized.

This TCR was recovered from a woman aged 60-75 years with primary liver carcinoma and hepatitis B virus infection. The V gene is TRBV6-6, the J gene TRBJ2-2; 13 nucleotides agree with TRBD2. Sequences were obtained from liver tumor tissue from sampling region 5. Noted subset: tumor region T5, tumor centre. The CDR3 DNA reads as TGTGCCAGCAGTTCCAAGGGACTAGCGGGAACCGGGGAGCTGTTTTTT. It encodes CASSSKGLAGTGELFF.